The clone carrying this TCR beta chain has at least ten counts. This entry is derived from a study of T-cell memory formation after mild COVID-19. TCRdb passed the 5' RACE reads through MiXCR, listing each CDR3 protein once. This sample has fewer than 5,000 distinct CDR3 sequences, with over 20% found just once. V lost 1 base, J lost 1 base, and 4 bases stayed unmatched. CDR1 and CDR2 (germline): SGHNT, YYREEE (reference sequence). This CDR3 is 15 amino acids long. The gene calls are TRBV5-4 and TRBJ2-7; the match to TRBD2 covers 8 bases. Sequenced sample: PBMCs or a T cell subset sorted from them (not recorded which). The TCR was taken from an adult who had mild COVID-19 (a few samples of this study predate the infection). Cell type and time point are not known. CDR3 in amino acids: CASSLLTGGSYEQYF. CDR3 sequence (DNA): TGTGCCAGCAGCTTGTTGACGGGGGGGTCCTACGAGCAGTACTTC.